Listed here is a single TCR beta chain. The target antigen is unknown. Additional DNA sequences in this sample encode the identical CDR3. The data derive from a study of shared clonotypes between healthy human individuals. Selected positively for CCR7 and CD45RO-negative, naive CD8 cells excluded terminally differentiated effector memory CD45RA+ cells. Study-level findings and limits: Clonotype sharing among donors was expected to depend on sequencing depth.

Here immunoSEQ multiplex PCR was the method, and the copy in TCRdb shows in-frame clones only, minus some. The sample holds around 550,000 clones, approximately 95% seen once. Germline CDR1 and CDR2: SGHAT and FQNNGV. The V and J ends lost 2 bases and 0 bases respectively, with 2 bases between them. The CDR3 covers 12 residues. The clonotype comes from a woman aged 25 to 39 in good health. V and J are TRBV11-2 and TRBJ2-7; D is unresolved. Sequencing was carried out using naive CD8+ T cells sorted from blood. CDR3 nucleotides: TGTGCCAGCAGCTTAAGCTCCTACGAGCAGTACTTC. It codes for CASSLSSYEQYF.